The clone carrying this T cell receptor delta chain was observed a handful of times. Antigen unknown. For this DNA, TCRdb reports the protein of a much larger clone, which diverges at residue 4, most likely from a read error; the protein presented here is translated directly from the DNA. This sample was taken from a study of γδ T cells in repeated Plasmodium falciparum infection. At the level of the study: Samples were taken at baseline, before some infections, and 21 days after each.

The J segment lost 0 bases and the V segment lost 4 bases, leaving 28 bases of the junction unmatched. The CDR3 loop spans 22 amino acids. The germline V gene has CDR1 TVYSNPD and CDR2 GDNSRS (reference sequence). Study conclusions and caveats: Many TCRgamma sequences overlapped between individuals in stable Vgamma9/Vdelta2+ repertoires. Compared with Australian children, Malian Vdelta2-negative repertoires seemed more clonal, less diverse, less shared.

Each sorted gammadelta sample had TRG and TRD chains sequenced. TCRdb reanalysed the multiplex PCR reads via CATT. The sample records more than 70,000 delta-chain clones, 0.75% to 1% being singletons. Flow sorting of PBMC yielded separate Vgamma9/Vdelta2+ and Vdelta2-negative gammadelta T cell populations for bulk repertoire analysis. What was sequenced was gamma-delta T cells from blood. V usage is TRDV3 and J usage is TRDJ1; 11 bases line up with TRDD3. This clonotype originated in a pool of human donors (malaria-infected and uninfected, not separated). The CDR3 is CACNLPIPSYWGIRVDTDKLIF. The CDR3 DNA reads as TGTGCCTGCAACCTTCCTATCCCCTCGTACTGGGGGATAAGAGTGGACACCGATAAACTCATCTTT.